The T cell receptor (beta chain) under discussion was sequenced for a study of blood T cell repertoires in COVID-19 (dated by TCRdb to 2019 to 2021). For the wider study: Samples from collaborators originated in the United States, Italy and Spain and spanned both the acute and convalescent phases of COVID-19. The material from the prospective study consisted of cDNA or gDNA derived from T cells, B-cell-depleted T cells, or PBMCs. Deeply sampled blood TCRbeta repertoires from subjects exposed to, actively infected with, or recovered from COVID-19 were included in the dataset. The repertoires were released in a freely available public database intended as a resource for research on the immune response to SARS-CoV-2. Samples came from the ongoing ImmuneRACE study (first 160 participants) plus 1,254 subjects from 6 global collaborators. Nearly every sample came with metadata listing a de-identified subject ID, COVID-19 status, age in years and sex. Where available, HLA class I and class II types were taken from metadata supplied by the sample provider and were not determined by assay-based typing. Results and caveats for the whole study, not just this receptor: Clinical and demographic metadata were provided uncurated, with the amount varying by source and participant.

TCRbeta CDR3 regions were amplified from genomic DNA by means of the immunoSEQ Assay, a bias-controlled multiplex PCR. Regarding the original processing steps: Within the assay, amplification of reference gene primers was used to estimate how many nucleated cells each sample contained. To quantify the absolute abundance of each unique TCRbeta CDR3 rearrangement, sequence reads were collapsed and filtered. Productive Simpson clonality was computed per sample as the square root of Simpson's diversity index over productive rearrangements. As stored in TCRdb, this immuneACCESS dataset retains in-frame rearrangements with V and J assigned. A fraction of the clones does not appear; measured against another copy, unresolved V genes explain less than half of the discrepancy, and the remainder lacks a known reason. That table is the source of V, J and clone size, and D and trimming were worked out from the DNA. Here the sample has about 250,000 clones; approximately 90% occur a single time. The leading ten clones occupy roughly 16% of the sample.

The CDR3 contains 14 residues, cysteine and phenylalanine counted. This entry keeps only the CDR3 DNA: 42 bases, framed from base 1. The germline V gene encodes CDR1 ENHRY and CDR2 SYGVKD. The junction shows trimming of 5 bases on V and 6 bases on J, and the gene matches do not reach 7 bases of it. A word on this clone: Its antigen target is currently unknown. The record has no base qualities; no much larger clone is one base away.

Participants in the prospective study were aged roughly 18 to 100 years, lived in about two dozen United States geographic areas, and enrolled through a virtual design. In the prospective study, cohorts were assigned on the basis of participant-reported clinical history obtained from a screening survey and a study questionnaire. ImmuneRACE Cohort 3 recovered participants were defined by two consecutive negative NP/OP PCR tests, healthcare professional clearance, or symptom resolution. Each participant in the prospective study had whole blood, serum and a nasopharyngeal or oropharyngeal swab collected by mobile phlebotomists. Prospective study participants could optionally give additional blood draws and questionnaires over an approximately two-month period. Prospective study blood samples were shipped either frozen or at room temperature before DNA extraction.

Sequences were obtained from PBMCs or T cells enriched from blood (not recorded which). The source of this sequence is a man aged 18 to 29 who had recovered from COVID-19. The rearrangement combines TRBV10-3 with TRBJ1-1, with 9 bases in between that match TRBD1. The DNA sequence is TGTGCCATCAGTAGACGACAGGGGGACTCTGAAGCTTTCTTT. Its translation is CAISRRQGDSEAFF.